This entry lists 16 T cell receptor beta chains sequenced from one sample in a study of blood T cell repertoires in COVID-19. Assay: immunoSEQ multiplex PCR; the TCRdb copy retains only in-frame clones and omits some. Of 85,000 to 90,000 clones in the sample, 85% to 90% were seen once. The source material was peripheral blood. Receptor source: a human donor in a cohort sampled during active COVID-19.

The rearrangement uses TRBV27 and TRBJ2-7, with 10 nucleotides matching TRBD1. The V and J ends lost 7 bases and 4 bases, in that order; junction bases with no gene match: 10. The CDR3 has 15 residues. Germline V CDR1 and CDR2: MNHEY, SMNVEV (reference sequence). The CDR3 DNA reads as TGTGCCAGCACCCCCGACAGGGGGCGGCAATACGAGCAGTACTTC. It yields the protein CASTPDRGRQYEQYF.

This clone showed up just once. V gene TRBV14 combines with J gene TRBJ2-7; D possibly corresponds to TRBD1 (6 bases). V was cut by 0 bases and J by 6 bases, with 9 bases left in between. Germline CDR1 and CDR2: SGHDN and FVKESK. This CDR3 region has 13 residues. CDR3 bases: TGTGCCAGCAGCCAAGAGGTCAGGGGCGAGCAGTACTTC. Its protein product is CASSQEVRGEQYF.

The CDR3: CASSLSGRVSPLHF. In DNA form, the CDR3 reads TGTGCCAGCAGTTTATCAGGCAGGGTTTCACCCCTCCACTTT. This chain connects TRBV28 to TRBJ1-6, with a possible D match to TRBD1 (5 bases). Trimming shortened V by 1 base and J by 9 bases, and 10 bases separated the two germline ends. CDR3 length equals 14 residues. Per the germline V gene, CDR1 is MDHEN and CDR2 is SYDVKM.

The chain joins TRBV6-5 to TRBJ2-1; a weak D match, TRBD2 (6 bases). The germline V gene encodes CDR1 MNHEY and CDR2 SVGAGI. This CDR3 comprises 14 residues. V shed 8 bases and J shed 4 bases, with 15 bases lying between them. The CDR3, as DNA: TGTGCCAGCCAATCGACGGGAGCGTACAATGAGCAGTTCTTC. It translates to CASQSTGAYNEQFF.

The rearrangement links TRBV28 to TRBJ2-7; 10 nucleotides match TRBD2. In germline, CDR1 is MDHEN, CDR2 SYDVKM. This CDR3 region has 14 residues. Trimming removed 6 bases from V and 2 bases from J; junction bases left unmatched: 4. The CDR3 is CASSATSGTYEQYF. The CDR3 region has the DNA TGTGCCAGCAGCGCAACTAGCGGGACCTACGAGCAGTACTTC.

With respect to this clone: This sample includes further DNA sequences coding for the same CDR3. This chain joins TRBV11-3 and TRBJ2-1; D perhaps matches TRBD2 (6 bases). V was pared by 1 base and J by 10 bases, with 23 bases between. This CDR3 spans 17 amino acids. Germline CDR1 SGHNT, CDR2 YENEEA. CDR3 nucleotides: TGTGCCAGCAGCTTAGGCGTTGCCGAGGGGCGGGAAAAAGAGCAGTTCTTC. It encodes CASSLGVAEGREKEQFF.

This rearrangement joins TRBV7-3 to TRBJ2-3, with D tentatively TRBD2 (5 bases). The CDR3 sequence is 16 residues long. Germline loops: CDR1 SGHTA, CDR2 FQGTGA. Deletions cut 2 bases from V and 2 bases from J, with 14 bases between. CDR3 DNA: TGTGCCAGCAGCTTACATCCCAGCGGATCCACAGATACGCAGTATTTT. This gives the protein CASSLHPSGSTDTQYF.

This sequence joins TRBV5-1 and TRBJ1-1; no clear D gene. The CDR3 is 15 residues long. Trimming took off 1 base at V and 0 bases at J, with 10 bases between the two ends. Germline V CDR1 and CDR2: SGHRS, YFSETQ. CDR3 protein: CASSLSGPMNTEAFF. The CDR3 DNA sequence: TGCGCCAGCAGCTTGTCGGGTCCTATGAACACTGAAGCTTTCTTT.

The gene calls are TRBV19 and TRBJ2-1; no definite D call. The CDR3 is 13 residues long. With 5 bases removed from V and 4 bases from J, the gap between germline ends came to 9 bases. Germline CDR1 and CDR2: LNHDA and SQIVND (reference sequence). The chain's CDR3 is CASSGQSYNEQFF. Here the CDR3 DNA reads TGTGCCAGTAGTGGGCAGTCGTACAATGAGCAGTTCTTC.

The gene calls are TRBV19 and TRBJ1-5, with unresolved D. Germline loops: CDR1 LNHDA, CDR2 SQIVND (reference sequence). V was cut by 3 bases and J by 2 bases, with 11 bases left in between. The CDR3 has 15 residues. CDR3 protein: CASSILWGGNQPQHF. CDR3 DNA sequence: TGTGCCAGTAGTATTTTGTGGGGAGGCAATCAGCCCCAGCATTTT.

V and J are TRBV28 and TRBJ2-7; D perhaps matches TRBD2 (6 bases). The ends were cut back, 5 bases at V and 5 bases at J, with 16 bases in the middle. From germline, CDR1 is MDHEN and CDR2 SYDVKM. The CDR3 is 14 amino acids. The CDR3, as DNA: TGTGCCAGCAGTCCAGCCGGGACTCGGAACGAGCAGTACTTC. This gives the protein CASSPAGTRNEQYF.

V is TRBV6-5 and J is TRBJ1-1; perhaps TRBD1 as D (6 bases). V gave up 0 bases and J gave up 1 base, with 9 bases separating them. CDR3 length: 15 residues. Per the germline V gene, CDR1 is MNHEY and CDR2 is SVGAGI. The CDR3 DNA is TGTGCCAGCAGTTACTCTGGGGGCGGGAACACTGAAGCTTTCTTT. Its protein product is CASSYSGGGNTEAFF.

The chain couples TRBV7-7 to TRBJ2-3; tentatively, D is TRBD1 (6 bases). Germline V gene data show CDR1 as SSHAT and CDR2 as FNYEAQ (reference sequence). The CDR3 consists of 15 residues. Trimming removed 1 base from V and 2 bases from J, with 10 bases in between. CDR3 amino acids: CASSLGPGDTDTQYF. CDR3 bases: TGTGCCAGCAGCTTAGGTCCAGGGGACACAGATACGCAGTATTTT.

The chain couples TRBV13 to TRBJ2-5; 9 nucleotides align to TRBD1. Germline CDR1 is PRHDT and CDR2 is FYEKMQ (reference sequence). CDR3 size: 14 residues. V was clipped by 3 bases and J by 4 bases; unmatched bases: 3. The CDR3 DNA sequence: TGTGCCAGCAGCTTTAGGACAGGGGCAGAGACCCAGTACTTC. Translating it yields CASSFRTGAETQYF.

CDR3 protein: CASLDRGDSNTEAFF. The CDR3 bases are TGCGCCAGCCTCGACCGGGGGGACTCGAACACTGAAGCTTTCTTT. V is TRBV10-2 and J is TRBJ1-1, with a tentative D call TRBD1 (5 bases). V lost 8 bases and J lost 1, with 17 bases in between. This CDR3 has 15 residues. In germline, CDR1 is WSHSY, CDR2 SAAADI.

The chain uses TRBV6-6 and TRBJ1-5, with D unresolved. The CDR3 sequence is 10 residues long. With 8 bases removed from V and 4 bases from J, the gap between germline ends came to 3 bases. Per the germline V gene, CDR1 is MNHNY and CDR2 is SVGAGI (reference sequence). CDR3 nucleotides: TGTGCCAGCGCGAATCAGCCCCAGCATTTT. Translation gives CASANQPQHF.